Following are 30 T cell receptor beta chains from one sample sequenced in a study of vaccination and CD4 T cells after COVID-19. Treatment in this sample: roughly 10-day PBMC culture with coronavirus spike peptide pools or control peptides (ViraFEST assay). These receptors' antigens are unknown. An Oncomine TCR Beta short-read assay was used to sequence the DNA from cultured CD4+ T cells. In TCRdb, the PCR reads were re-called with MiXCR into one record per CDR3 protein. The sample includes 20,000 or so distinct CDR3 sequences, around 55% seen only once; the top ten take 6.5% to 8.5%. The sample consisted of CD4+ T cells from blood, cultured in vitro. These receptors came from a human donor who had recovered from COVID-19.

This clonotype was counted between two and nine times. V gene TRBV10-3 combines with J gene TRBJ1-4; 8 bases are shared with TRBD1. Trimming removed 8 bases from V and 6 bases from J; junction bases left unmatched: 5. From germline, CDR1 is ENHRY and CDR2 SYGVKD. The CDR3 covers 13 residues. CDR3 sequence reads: CAIASGQDEKLFF. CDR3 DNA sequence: TGTGCCATCGCCTCGGGACAGGATGAAAAACTGTTTTTT.

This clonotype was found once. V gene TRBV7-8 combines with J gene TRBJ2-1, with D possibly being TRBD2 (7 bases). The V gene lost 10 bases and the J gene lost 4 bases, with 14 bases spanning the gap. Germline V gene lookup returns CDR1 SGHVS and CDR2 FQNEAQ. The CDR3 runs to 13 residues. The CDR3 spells CAIQGRGYNEQFF. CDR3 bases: TGTGCCATTCAGGGGAGGGGGTACAATGAGCAGTTCTTC.

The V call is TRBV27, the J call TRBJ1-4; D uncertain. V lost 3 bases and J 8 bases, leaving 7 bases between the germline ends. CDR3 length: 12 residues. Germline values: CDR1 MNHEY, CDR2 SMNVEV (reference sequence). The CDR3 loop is CASSLDREKLFF. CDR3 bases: TGTGCCAGCAGTTTGGACCGGGAAAAACTGTTTTTT.

CDR3 DNA sequence: TGTGCCAGTAGTATAGAAGGACTAGCGGGATACTACAATGAGCAGTTCTTC. This translates into CASSIEGLAGYYNEQFF. The chain couples TRBV19 to TRBJ2-1; 12 bases match TRBD2. With V trimmed by 0 bases and J by 3 bases, 3 bases remained unmatched. Germline V gives CDR1 LNHDA, CDR2 SQIVND (reference sequence). The CDR3 spans 17 residues.

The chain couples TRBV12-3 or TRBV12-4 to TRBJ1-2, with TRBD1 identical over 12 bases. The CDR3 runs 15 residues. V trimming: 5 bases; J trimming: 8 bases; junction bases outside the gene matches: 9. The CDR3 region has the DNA TGTGCCAGCAGTACGGGACAGGGGGCTGGGAGAGGCTACACCTTC. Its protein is CASSTGQGAGRGYTF.

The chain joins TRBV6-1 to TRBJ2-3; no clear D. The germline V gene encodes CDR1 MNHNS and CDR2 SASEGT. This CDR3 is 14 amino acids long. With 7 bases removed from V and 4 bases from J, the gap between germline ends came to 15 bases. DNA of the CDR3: TGTGCCAGCACCGCCAGGATGGAATCAGATACGCAGTATTTT. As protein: CASTARMESDTQYF.

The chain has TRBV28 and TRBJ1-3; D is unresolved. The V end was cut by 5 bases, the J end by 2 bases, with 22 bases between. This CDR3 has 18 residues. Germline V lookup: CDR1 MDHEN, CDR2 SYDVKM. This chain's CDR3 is CASSLNHLDGITGNTIYF. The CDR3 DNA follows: TGTGCCAGCAGTCTAAACCACCTGGACGGGATAACTGGAAACACCATATATTTT.

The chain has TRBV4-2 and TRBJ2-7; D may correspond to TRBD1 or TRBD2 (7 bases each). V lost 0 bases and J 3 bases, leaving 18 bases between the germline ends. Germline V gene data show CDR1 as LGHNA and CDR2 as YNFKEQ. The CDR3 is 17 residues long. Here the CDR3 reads CASSQDSGGAGDYEQYF. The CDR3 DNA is TGTGCCAGCAGCCAAGATTCAGGGGGGGCCGGGGACTACGAGCAGTACTTC.

CDR3 loop: CASSAGRQSSQHF. Here the CDR3 DNA reads TGTGCCAGCAGCGCGGGTCGGCAAAGCTCCCAGCATTTT. The chain is built from TRBV7-2 and TRBJ1-5; D not resolved. V lost 5 bases to trimming and J lost 11 bases, with 16 bases between them. Germline V gene lookup returns CDR1 SGHTA and CDR2 FQGNSA. The CDR3 has 13 amino acids.

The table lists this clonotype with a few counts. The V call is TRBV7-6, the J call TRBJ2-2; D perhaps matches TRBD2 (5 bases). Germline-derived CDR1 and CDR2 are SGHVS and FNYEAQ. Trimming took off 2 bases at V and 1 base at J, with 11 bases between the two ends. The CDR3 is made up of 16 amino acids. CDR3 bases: TGTGCCAGCAGCTTACGGGCTAGCTTGAACACCGGGGAGCTGTTTTTT. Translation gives CASSLRASLNTGELFF.

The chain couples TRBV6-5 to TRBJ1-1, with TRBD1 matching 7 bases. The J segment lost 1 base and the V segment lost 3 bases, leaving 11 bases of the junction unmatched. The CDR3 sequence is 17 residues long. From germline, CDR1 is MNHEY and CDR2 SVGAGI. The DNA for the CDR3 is TGTGCCAGCAGTTATCGGAAAGGGGGCATGAAGAACACTGAAGCTTTCTTT. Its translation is CASSYRKGGMKNTEAFF.

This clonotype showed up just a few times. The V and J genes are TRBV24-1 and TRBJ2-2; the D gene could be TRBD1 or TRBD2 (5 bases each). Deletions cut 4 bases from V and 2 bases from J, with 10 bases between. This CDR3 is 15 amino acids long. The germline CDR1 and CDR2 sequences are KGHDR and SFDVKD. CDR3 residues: CATSETRGNTGELFF. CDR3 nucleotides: TGTGCCACCAGTGAGACGAGGGGAAACACCGGGGAGCTGTTTTTT.

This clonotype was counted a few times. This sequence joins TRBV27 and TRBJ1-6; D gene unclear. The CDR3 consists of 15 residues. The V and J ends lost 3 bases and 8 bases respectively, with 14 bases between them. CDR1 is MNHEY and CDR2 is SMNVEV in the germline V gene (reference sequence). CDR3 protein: CASSFRNPSDSPLHF. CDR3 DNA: TGTGCCAGCAGTTTCAGGAATCCTTCGGATTCACCCCTCCACTTT.

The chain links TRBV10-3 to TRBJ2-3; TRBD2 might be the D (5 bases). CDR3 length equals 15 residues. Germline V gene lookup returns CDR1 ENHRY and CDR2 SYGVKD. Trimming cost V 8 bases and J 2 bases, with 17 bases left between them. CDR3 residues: CAIGLEGLNTDTQYF. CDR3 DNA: TGTGCCATCGGGCTTGAGGGCCTAAACACAGATACGCAGTATTTT.

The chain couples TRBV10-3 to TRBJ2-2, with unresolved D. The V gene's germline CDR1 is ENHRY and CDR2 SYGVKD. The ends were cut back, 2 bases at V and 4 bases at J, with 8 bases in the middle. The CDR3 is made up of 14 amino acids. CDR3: CAISEGRLTGELFF. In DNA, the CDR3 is TGTGCCATCAGTGAGGGCCGCCTCACCGGGGAGCTGTTTTTT.

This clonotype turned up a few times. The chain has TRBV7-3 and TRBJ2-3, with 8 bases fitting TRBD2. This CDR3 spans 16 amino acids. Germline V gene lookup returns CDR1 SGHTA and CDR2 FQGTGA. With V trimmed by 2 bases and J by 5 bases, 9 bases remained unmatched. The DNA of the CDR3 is TGTGCCAGCAGCTTAGAGCAACTAGCGGTCGGAGATACGCAGTATTTT. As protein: CASSLEQLAVGDTQYF.

As DNA, the CDR3 is TGTGCCAGCAGCCGACCCACAGGAGACACTGAAGCTTTCTTT. Its translation is CASSRPTGDTEAFF. V usage is TRBV7-2 and J usage is TRBJ1-1; weak D call: TRBD1 (5 bases). This CDR3 comprises 14 residues. V gave up 5 bases and J gave up 3 bases, with 13 bases separating them. CDR1 is SGHTA and CDR2 is FQGNSA in the germline V gene.

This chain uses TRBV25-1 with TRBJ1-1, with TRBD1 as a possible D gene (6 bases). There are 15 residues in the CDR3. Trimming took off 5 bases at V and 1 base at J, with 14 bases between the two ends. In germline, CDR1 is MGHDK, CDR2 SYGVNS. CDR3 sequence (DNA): TGTGCCAGCAGTCCCGCTACGGACAGGAACACTGAAGCTTTCTTT. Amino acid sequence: CASSPATDRNTEAFF.

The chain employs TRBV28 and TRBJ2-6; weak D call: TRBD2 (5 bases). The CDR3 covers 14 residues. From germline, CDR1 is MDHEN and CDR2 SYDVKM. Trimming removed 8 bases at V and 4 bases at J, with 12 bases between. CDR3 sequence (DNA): TGTGCCAGCGACGACTCGGGAGGGGCCAACGTCCTGACTTTC. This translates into CASDDSGGANVLTF.

The CDR3 sequence: CASSLTGNTEAFF. The CDR3 DNA is TGTGCCAGCAGCTTGACGGGTAACACTGAAGCTTTCTTT. V and J are TRBV12-3 or TRBV12-4 and TRBJ1-1; D not certain. The V gene lost 6 bases and the J gene lost 2 bases, with 10 bases spanning the gap. This CDR3 is built from 13 residues.

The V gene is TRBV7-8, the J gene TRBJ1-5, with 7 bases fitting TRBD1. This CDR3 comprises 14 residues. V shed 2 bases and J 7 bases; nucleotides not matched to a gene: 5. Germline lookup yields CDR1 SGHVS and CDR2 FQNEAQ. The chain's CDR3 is CASSLTGAGQPQHF. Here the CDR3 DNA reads TGTGCCAGCAGCTTAACAGGGGCGGGACAGCCCCAGCATTTT. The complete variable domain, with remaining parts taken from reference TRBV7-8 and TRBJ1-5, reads GAGVSQSPRYKVAKRGQDVALRCDPISGHVSLFWYQQALGQGPEFLTYFQNEAQLDKSGLPSDRFFAERPEGSVSTLKIQRTQQEDSAVYLCASSLTGAGQPQHFGDGTRLSIL.

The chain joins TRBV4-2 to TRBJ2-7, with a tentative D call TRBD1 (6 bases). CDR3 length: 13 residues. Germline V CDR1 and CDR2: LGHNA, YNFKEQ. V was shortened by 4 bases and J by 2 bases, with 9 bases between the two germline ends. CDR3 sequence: CASSRTGTYEQYF. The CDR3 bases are TGTGCCAGCAGCCGAACAGGGACCTACGAGCAGTACTTC.

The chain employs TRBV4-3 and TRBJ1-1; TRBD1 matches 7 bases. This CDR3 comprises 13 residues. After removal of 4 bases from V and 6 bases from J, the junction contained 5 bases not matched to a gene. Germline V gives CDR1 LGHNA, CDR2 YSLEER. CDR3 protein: CASSPRGQSEAFF. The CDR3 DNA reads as TGCGCCAGCAGCCCCAGGGGACAGTCTGAAGCTTTCTTT.

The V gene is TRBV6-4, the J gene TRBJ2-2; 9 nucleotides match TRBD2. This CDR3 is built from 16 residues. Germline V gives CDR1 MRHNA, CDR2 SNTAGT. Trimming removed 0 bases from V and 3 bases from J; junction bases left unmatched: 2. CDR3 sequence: CASSDSTSGHTGELFF. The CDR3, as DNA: TGTGCCAGCAGTGACTCGACTAGCGGCCACACCGGGGAGCTGTTTTTT.

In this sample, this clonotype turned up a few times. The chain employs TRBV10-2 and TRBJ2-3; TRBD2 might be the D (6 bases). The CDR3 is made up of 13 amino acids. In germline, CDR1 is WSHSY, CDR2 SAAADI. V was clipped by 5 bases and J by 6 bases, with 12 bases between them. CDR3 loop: CASSQDYPDTQYF. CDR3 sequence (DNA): TGCGCCAGCAGTCAGGACTACCCGGATACGCAGTATTTT.

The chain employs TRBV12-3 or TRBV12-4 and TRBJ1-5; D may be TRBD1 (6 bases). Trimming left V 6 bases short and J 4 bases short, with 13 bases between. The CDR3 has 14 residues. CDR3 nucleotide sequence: TGTGCCAGCAGCCCCCTAACAGGGAATCAGCCCCAGCATTTT. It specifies CASSPLTGNQPQHF.

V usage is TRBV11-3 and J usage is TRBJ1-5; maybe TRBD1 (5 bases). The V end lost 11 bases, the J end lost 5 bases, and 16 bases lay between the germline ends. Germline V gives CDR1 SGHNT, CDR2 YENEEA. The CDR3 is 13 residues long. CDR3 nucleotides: TGTGCCTGCTCGGGGGGACCGGATCAGCCCCAGCATTTT. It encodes CACSGGPDQPQHF.

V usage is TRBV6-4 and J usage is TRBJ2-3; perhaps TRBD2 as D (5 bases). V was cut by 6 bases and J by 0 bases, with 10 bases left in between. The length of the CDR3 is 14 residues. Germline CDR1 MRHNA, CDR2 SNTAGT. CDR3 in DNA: TGTGCCAGCAGGCCGGACTCTAGCACAGATACGCAGTATTTT. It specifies CASRPDSSTDTQYF.

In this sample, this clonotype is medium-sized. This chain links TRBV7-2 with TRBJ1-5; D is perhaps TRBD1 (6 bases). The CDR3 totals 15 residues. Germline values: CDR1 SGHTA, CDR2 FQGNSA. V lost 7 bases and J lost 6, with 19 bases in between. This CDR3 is CASTNRESGPQPQHF. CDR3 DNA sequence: TGTGCCAGCACCAACAGGGAGTCCGGGCCTCAGCCCCAGCATTTT.

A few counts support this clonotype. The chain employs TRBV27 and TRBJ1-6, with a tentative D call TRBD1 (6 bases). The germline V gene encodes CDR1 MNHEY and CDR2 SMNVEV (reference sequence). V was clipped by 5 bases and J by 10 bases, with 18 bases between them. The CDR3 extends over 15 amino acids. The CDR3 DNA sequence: TGTGCCAGCAGTGCTAGAGGGGGGGTTGGGTCACCCCTCCACTTT. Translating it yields CASSARGGVGSPLHF.